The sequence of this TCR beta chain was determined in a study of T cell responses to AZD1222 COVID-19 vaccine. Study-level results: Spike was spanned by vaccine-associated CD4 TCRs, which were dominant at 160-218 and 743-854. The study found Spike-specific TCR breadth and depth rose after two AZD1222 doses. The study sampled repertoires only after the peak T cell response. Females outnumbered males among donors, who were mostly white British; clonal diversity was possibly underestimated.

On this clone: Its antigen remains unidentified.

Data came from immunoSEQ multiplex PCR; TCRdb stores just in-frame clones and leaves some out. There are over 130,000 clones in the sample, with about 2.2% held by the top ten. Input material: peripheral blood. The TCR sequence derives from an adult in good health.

The DNA for the CDR3 is TGTGCCAGTAGTACTCCCCCGGGACAGGGACCTATTGAGCAGTACTTC. It encodes CASSTPPGQGPIEQYF. The chain uses TRBV19 and TRBJ2-7, with TRBD1 matching over 9 bases. CDR1 LNHDA and CDR2 SQIVND come from the germline V gene (reference sequence). The CDR3 has 16 residues. J lost 7 bases, V lost 4 bases, and 14 bases had no gene match.